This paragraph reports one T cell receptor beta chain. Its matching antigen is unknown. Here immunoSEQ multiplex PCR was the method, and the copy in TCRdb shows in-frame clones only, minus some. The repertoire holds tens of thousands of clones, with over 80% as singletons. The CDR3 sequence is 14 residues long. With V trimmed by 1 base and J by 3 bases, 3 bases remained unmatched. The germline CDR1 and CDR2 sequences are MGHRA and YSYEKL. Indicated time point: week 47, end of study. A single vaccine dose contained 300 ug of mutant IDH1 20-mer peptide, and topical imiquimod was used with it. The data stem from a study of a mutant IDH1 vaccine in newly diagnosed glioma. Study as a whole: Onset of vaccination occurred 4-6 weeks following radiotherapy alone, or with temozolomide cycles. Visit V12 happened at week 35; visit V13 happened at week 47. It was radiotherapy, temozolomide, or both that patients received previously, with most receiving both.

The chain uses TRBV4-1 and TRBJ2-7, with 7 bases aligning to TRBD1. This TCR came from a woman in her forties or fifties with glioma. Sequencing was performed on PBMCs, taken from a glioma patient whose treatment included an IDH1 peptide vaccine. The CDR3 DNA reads TGCGCCAGCAGCCAAGTGGGGACAGTCTACGAGCAGTACTTC. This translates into CASSQVGTVYEQYF.